These T cell receptor beta chains were read from a single sample in a study of T cell responses to AZD1222 COVID-19 vaccine. The table came from immunoSEQ multiplex PCR; TCRdb's copy has only in-frame clones and leaves some out. The repertoire consists of 140,000 to 150,000 clones, with roughly 90% occurring once and the leading ten covering less than 3.5%. The sample in question was peripheral blood, obtained 28 days after the second AZD1222 dose. The receptors here all came from an adult who received the AZD1222 COVID-19 vaccine. The CDR3 runs from the conserved cysteine through the conserved F or W. The D gene is left open where the match is weak.

d_gene,v_gene,CDR3aa
TRBD2,TRBV7-8,CASSLAGTIRYNEQFF
.,TRBV11-3,CASSLRAGKGETQYF
.,TRBV30,CAWSRRGRVDNSPLHF
.,TRBV23-1,CASSHRDDGTGELFF
TRBD1,TRBV24-1,CATSDSRQGAYYGYTF
.,TRBV10-3,CAIRDSRGYEQYF
TRBD2,TRBV7-9,CASTSTSGRTLPGELFF
TRBD2,TRBV7-2,CASSSGVAGLYEQYF
.,TRBV19,CASSNQYQETQYF
.,TRBV11-3,CASSLDGTVSYEQYF
.,TRBV11-1,CASSLLTPNTEAFF
.,TRBV5-8,CASSYRGNQPQHF
.,TRBV27,CASSSPLEQYF
.,TRBV3-1/TRBV3-2,CASSQELGQPQHF
TRBD2,TRBV25-1,CASSEWSSGNEQFF
TRBD2,TRBV24-1,CATSAERSGRGGYEQYF
.,TRBV7-2,CASSHDRDTEAFF
.,TRBV30,CAWSKNEKLFF
.,TRBV6-5,CASRAKGTRQFF
.,TRBV5-6,CASTPSGGGRVETQYF
TRBD2,TRBV7-2,CASSASLSGLGRYEQYF
.,TRBV7-9,CASRFRLGEETQYF
.,TRBV7-2,CASSQGGAVFEAFF
TRBD1,TRBV27,CASSPPRGQSTNEKLFF
.,TRBV19,CASSLGDVFNEQFF
TRBD1,TRBV6-5,CASRKDRANYGYTF
.,TRBV9,CASSVAGIPNGNEQFF
.,TRBV9,CASSVGPGLPYNEQFF
.,TRBV7-3,CASSPGGMDHQPQHF
TRBD2,TRBV18,CASSPREGEQYF
TRBD1,TRBV28,CASRTGGTEAFF
.,TRBV7-2,CASSLNSQNYGYTF
TRBD2,TRBV19,CASSDLAGEVEQYF
.,TRBV10-3,CATGGVEAFF
TRBD1,TRBV7-8,CASSSRGRGEKLFF
.,TRBV28,CASSGNQPQHF
TRBD1,TRBV24-1,CATSEGTGIDEQFF
.,TRBV18,CASSEGIQPQHF
.,TRBV6-1,CASSEAGWNAEAFF
.,TRBV14,CASSQDRGADSYNEQFF
.,TRBV27,CASSWGGNQPQHF
TRBD2,TRBV6-5,CASSYPGTRLNEQFF
.,TRBV9,CASSPQGQVQYF